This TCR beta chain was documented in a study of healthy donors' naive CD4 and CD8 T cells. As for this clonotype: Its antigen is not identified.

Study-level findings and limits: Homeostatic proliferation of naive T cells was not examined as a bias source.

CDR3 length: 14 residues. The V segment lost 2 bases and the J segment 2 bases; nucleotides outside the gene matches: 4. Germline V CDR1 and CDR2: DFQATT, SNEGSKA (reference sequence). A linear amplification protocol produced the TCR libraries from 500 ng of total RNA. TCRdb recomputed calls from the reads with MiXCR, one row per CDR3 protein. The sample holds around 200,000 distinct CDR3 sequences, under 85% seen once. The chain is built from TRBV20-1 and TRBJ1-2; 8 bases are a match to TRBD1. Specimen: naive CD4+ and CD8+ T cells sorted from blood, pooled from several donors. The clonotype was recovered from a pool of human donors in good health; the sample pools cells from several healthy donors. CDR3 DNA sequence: TGCAGTGCTAGAATCGCAGGGGGCAACTATGGCTACACCTTC. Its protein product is CSARIAGGNYGYTF.